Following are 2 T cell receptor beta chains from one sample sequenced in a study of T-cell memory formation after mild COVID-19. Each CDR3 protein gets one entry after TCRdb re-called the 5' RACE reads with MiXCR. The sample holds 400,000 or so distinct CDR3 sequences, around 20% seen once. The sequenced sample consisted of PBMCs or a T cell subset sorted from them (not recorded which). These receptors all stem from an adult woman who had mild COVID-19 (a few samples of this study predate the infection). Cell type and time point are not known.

CDR3 in DNA: TGTGCCAGCTCACCCCCGACAGGGGCGAGTAATGAGCAGTTCTTC. Translating it yields CASSPPTGASNEQFF. The chain couples TRBV18 to TRBJ2-1; 8 bases map to TRBD1. The V and J ends lost 3 bases and 7 bases, in that order; junction bases with no gene match: 8. The CDR3 loop spans 15 amino acids. Germline V gene data show CDR1 as KGHSH and CDR2 as LQKENI.

The CDR3 DNA reads as TGCGCCAGCAGCCTGGGAGGGGGCAACGACGAGCAGTACTTC. Translated: CASSLGGGNDEQYF. The rearrangement links TRBV4-1 to TRBJ2-7, with D possibly called TRBD1 or TRBD2 (7 bases each). The CDR3 contains 14 residues. The V end was cut by 4 bases, the J end by 5 bases, with 15 bases between. Germline V CDR1 and CDR2: MGHRA, YSYEKL.